This is a list of T cell receptor beta chains from one sample in a study of cytomegalovirus exposure and HLA in healthy donors. Sequencing was performed with immunoSEQ multiplex PCR; in TCRdb, only in-frame clones are kept and a portion is missing. The sample shows under 200,000 clones, over 75% of them seen only once. Input material: PBMCs. These receptors came from a woman aged 45-59 years in good health and CMV-seronegative. Each CDR3 is given with its conserved first and last residue. D genes are given only for firm matches. Expanded clones are given a class, and other clones once, few, many or no size at all.

-	TRBV5-1	-	TRBJ1-1	TGCGCCAGCAGCTTAGTAACAGTCTCGAACACTGAAGCTTTCTTT	CASSLVTVSNTEAFF
TRBD1	TRBV2	-	TRBJ2-7	TGTGCCAGCCTTCCCGGGACAGGGTACAGGGAGCAGTACTTC	CASLPGTGYREQYF
TRBD1	TRBV5-1	-	TRBJ1-3	TGCGCCAGCAGCAGGCGACAGGGGGAGGCCTCTGGAAACACCATATATTTT	CASSRRQGEASGNTIYF
-	TRBV21-1	once	TRBJ1-1	TGTGCCAGCAGCAAAGAGGCAGGGGACACTGAAGCTTTCTTT	CASSKEAGDTEAFF
TRBD2	TRBV7-8	-	TRBJ2-5	TGTGCCAGCACCTCCGAGAGGACTAGCGGGATTCAAGAGACCCAGTACTTC	CASTSERTSGIQETQYF
TRBD2	TRBV28	-	TRBJ2-1	TGTGCCAGCAGTCAATCCGGGACTAGTCCTCAGTTCTTC	CASSQSGTSPQFF
TRBD1	TRBV6-6	-	TRBJ1-1	TGTGCCAGCAGACAAGTGGGACAGATGAACACTGAAGCTTTCTTT	CASRQVGQMNTEAFF
-	TRBV27	-	TRBJ2-7	TGTGCCAGCAGTTTTATACAAGACAGCTCCTACGAGCAGTACTTC	CASSFIQDSSYEQYF
-	TRBV9	-	TRBJ2-3	TGTGCCAGCAGCGCTCGCACAGATACGCAGTATTTT	CASSARTDTQYF
TRBD1	TRBV7-2	-	TRBJ1-4	TGTGCCAGCAGCTTAGGGCGGACAGGGGGTAATAATGAAAAACTGTTTTTT	CASSLGRTGGNNEKLFF
TRBD2	TRBV15	-	TRBJ2-7	TGTGCCACCAGCAGAGGATCGACTAGCACGTCGCCTCACGAGCAGTACTTC	CATSRGSTSTSPHEQYF
-	TRBV7-6	-	TRBJ2-5	TGTGCCAGCAGCTTAGGCGCAGGGTTGGGGGAGACCCAGTACTTC	CASSLGAGLGETQYF
-	TRBV28	-	TRBJ1-2	TGTGCCAGCAGCCGACATGGGGGGGGACGAGACTATGGCTACACCTTC	CASSRHGGGRDYGYTF
-	TRBV21-1	few	TRBJ2-7	TGTGCCAGCAGCGGGACTAGCGGGAAAGACTACGAGCAGTACTTC	CASSGTSGKDYEQYF
TRBD2	TRBV15	-	TRBJ2-5	TGTGCCACCAGCAGAGGCCAGGCTAGCGGTCCCCAAGAGACCCAGTACTTC	CATSRGQASGPQETQYF
-	TRBV29-1	-	TRBJ2-1	TGCAGCGTTAAAGACGGGACTGGAAACTCGGCCGATGAGCAGTTCTTC	CSVKDGTGNSADEQFF
-	TRBV28	-	TRBJ2-1	TGTGCCAGCACGCTAGGTTACAATGAGCAGTTCTTC	CASTLGYNEQFF
-	TRBV5-1	-	TRBJ1-5	TGCGCCAGCAGCTTGCACAGGGCAAAAGGACCCCAGCATTTT	CASSLHRAKGPQHF
-	TRBV27	-	TRBJ1-4	TGTGCCAGCAGGGGGGGTTGGAGCGCAACTAATGAAAAACTGTTTTTT	CASRGGWSATNEKLFF
TRBD1	TRBV2	-	TRBJ1-5	TGTGCCAGCAATAGACAGGGGAGTCAGCCCCAGCATTTT	CASNRQGSQPQHF
TRBD1	TRBV6-5	-	TRBJ1-4	TGTGCCAGCAGTCCTTCGGGACAGCGGAATGAAAAACTGTTTTTT	CASSPSGQRNEKLFF
-	TRBV28	-	TRBJ1-2	TGTGCCAGCAGTTTAGTGGCCTATGGCTACACCTTC	CASSLVAYGYTF
-	TRBV5-4	-	TRBJ2-5	TGTGCCAGCAGCTGGCCTCAGGAGACCCAGTACTTC	CASSWPQETQYF
-	TRBV27	-	TRBJ2-7	TGTGCCAGCAGTTTTATACAGAATCCCCGCTACGAGCAGTACTTC	CASSFIQNPRYEQYF
TRBD1	TRBV5-1	-	TRBJ2-2	TGCGCCAGCAGCTACTCCGGGACAGGGGGCACCGGGGAGCTGTTTTTT	CASSYSGTGGTGELFF
-	TRBV5-1	-	TRBJ2-7	TGCGCCAGCAACTCATTGGACATCTCCTACGAGCAGTACTTC	CASNSLDISYEQYF
TRBD1	TRBV6-1	-	TRBJ1-5	TGTGCCAGCAGTGTGGGACAGGGCAATCAGCCCCAGCATTTT	CASSVGQGNQPQHF
-	TRBV9	-	TRBJ1-2	TGTGCCAGCAGCGTAGATTATTCAGGGGACTATGGCTACACCTTC	CASSVDYSGDYGYTF
TRBD2	TRBV6-6	-	TRBJ2-1	TGTGCCAGCCGAGGACTAGCGGGAGGGCCGGAAAATGAGCAGTTCTTC	CASRGLAGGPENEQFF
TRBD1	TRBV18	once	TRBJ2-5	TGTGCCAGCTCCAAAAGACAGGGGTCCCAAGAGACCCAGTACTTC	CASSKRQGSQETQYF
-	TRBV19	-	TRBJ1-5	TGTGCCAGTAGTATAGAAGCGGGGGGTAATCAGCCCCAGCATTTT	CASSIEAGGNQPQHF
-	TRBV5-1	-	TRBJ2-3	TGCGCCAGCAGCTCGGCGGGGGCTAGCACAGATACGCAGTATTTT	CASSSAGASTDTQYF
TRBD1	TRBV9	-	TRBJ1-2	TGTGCCAGCAGCGCACTCAGACTGGACAGGGGTTTTTATGGCTACACCTTC	CASSALRLDRGFYGYTF
TRBD1	TRBV28	-	TRBJ1-2	TGTGCCAGCAGCCGCAGGGACAGGGATTATGGCTACACCTTC	CASSRRDRDYGYTF
-	TRBV5-4	-	TRBJ2-1	TGTGCCAGCAGCTTGCCGGTGCGCAATGAGCAGTTCTTC	CASSLPVRNEQFF
TRBD1	TRBV6-1	once	TRBJ1-2	TGTGCCAGCAGTGAAGCGACAGGGGACCGCTATGGCTACACCTTC	CASSEATGDRYGYTF
-	TRBV9	-	TRBJ1-3	TGTGCCAGCAGCGTTTCAGAAGACTCTGGAAACACCATATATTTT	CASSVSEDSGNTIYF
TRBD2	TRBV4-1	-	TRBJ2-2	TGCGCCAGCAGCCAAGATGGGACTAGCGGGATCACCGGGGAGCTGTTTTTT	CASSQDGTSGITGELFF
TRBD2	TRBV7-3	-	TRBJ2-1	TGTGCCAGCAGCTTAAATAGCGGGAGGATCAATGAGCAGTTCTTC	CASSLNSGRINEQFF
TRBD1	TRBV29-1	-	TRBJ2-2	TGCAGCGTGGGACAGGGGCGCACCGGGGAGCTGTTTTTT	CSVGQGRTGELFF
-	TRBV28	-	TRBJ1-5	TGTGCCAGCAGTTTAATTCGAGGCAATCAGCCCCAGCATTTT	CASSLIRGNQPQHF
TRBD2	TRBV5-1	-	TRBJ2-1	TGCGCCAGCAGCTGGACTAGCGGGAGATTGTTGTACAATGAGCAGTTCTTC	CASSWTSGRLLYNEQFF
TRBD1	TRBV28	-	TRBJ1-2	TGTGCCAGCAGTTTGCCGGGACAGAGCTATGGCTACACCTTC	CASSLPGQSYGYTF